This T cell receptor (beta chain) came from a study of cytomegalovirus exposure and HLA in healthy donors. The method was immunoSEQ multiplex PCR; TCRdb's version includes in-frame clones alone and lacks a portion of them. Among some 250,000 clones, roughly 86% were seen once, and the ten largest hold 1% to 1.5%. Turning to this clone: What it binds is unknown.

Study-level results: Confirmation was obtained in vitro that a few CMV-associated chains are specific for CMV antigens.

The CDR3 runs to 17 residues. The V end was cut by 3 bases, the J end by 2 bases, with 20 bases between. CDR1 is SGHNT and CDR2 is YYREEE in the germline V gene (reference sequence). The source material was PBMCs. V gene TRBV5-4 combines with J gene TRBJ1-1; D is possibly TRBD1 (6 bases). This clonotype originated in a woman in her twenties or thirties in good health and CMV-seropositive. The chain's CDR3 is CASSSGGGLGLNTEAFF. CDR3 DNA sequence: TGTGCCAGCAGCTCGGGAGGGGGGTTGGGGCTTAACACTGAAGCTTTCTTT.